This T cell receptor beta chain was identified in a study of tumor-infiltrating lymphocytes in localized non-small cell lung cancer. V dropped 0 bases and J dropped 7 bases, with 17 bases sitting between them. The CDR3 extends over 15 amino acids. Germline lookup yields CDR1 SGHRS and CDR2 YFSETQ. The table came from immunoSEQ multiplex PCR; TCRdb's copy has only in-frame clones and leaves some out. This sample yields just under 30,000 clones, of which 80% to 90% are seen a single time; around 2.1% belongs to the top ten. This sequence joins TRBV5-1 and TRBJ2-7; D ambiguous. The sequence derives from a human donor with non-small cell lung cancer. The sample taken for sequencing was lung tumor tissue. In DNA form, the CDR3 reads TGCGCCAGCAGCTTGGATGTAGGAGCCTTGGGGGAGCAGTACTTC. Translating it yields CASSLDVGALGEQYF.